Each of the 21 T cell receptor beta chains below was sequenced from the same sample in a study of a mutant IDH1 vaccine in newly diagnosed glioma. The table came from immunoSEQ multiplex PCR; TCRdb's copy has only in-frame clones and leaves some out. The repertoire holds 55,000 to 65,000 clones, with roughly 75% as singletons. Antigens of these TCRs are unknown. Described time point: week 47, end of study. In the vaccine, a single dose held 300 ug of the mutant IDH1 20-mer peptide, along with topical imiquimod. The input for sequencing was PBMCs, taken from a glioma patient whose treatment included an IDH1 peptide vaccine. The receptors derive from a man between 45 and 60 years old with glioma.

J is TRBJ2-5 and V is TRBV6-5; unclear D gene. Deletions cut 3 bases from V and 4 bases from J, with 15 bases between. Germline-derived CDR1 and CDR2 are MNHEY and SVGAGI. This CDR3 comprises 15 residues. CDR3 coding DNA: TGTGCCAGCAGTTATACCCTGGGTGAATTAGAGACCCAGTACTTC. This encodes CASSYTLGELETQYF.

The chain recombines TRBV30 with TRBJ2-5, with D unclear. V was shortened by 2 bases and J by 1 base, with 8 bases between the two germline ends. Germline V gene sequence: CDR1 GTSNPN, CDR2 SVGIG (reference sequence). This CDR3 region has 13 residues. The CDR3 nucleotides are TGTGCCTGGAGTTCGTCCCTCCAAGAGACCCAGTACTTC. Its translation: CAWSSSLQETQYF.

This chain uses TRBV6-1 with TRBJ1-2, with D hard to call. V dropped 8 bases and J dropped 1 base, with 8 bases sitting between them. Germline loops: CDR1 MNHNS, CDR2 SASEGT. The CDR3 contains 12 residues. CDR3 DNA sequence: TGTGCCAGCCGGACGGATAACTATGGCTACACCTTC. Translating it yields CASRTDNYGYTF.

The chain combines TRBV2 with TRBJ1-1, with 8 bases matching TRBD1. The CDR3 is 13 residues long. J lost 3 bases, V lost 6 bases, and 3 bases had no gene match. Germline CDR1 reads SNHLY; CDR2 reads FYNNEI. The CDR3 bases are TGTGCCAGCAGGACAGGGGAATACACTGAAGCTTTCTTT. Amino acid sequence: CASRTGEYTEAFF.

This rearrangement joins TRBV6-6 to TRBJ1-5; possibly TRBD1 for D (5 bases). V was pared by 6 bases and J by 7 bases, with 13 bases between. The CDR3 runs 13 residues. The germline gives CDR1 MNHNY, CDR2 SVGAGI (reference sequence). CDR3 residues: CASRDQGFQPQHF. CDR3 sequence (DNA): TGTGCCAGCAGGGACCAGGGTTTCCAGCCCCAGCATTTT.

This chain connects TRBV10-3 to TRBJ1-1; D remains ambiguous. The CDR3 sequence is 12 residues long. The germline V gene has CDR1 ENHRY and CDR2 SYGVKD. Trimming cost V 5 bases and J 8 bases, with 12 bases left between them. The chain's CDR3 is CAISSGPTEAFF. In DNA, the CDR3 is TGTGCCATCAGTTCCGGGCCGACGGAAGCTTTCTTT.

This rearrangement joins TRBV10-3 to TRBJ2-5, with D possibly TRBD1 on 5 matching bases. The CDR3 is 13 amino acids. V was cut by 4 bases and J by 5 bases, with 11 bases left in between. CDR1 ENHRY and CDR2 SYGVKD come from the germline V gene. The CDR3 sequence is CAISVQVRETQYF. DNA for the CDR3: TGTGCCATCAGTGTACAGGTTCGGGAGACCCAGTACTTC.

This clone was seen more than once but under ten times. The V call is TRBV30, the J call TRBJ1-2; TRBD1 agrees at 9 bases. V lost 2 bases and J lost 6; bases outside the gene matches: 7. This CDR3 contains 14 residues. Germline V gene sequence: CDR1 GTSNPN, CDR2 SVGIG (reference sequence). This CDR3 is CAWSSNRGQDGYTF. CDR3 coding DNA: TGTGCCTGGAGTTCCAACAGGGGGCAGGATGGCTACACCTTC.

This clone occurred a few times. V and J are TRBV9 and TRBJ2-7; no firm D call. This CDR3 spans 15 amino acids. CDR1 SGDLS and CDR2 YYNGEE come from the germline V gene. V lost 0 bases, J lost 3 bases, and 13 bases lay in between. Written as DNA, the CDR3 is TGTGCCAGCAGCGTAGAGCCGAAAGGGAACTACGAGCAGTACTTC. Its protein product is CASSVEPKGNYEQYF.

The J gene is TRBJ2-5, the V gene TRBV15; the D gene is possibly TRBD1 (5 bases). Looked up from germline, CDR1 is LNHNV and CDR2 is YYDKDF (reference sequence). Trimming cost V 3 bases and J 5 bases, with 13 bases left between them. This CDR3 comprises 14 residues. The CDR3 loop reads CATSRGDSLETQYF. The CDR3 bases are TGTGCCACCAGCAGGGGTGACAGCCTCGAGACCCAGTACTTC.

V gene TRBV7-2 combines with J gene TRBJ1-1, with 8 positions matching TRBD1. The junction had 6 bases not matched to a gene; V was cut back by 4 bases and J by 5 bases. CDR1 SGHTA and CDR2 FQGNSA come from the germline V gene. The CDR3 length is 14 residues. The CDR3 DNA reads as TGTGCCAGCAGCTACGACAGGGGAGGGACTGAAGCTTTCTTT. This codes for CASSYDRGGTEAFF.

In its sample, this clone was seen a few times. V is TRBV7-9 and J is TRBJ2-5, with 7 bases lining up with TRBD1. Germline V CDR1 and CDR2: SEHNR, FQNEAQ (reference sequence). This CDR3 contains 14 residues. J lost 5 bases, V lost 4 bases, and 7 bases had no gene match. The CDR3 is CASSSGQPGETQYF. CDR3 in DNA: TGTGCCAGCAGCTCGGGACAGCCGGGGGAGACCCAGTACTTC.

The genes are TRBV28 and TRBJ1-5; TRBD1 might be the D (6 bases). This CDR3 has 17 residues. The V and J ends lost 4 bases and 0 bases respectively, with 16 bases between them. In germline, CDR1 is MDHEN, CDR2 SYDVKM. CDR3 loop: CASSSRTARYSNQPQHF. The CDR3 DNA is TGTGCCAGCAGTTCAAGGACAGCGAGATATAGCAATCAGCCCCAGCATTTT.

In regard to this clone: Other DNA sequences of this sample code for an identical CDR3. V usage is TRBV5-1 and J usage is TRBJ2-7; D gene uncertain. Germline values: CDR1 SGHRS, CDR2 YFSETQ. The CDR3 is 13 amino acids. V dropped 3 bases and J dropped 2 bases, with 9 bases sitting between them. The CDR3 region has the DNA TGCGCCAGCAGCTCCGACGGGCCCTACGAGCAGTACTTC. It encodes CASSSDGPYEQYF.

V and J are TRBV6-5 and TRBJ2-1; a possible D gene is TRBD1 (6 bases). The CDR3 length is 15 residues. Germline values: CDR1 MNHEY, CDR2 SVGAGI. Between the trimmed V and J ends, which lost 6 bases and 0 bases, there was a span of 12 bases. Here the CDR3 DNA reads TGTGCCAGCAGCGAGACAGGCAGCTCCTACAATGAGCAGTTCTTC. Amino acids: CASSETGSSYNEQFF.

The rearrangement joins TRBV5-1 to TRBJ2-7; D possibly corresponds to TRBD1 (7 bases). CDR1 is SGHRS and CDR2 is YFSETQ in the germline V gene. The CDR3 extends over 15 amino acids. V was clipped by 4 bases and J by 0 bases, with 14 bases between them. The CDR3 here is CASSLEGTASYEQYF. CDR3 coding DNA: TGCGCCAGCAGCCTGGAGGGGACAGCCTCCTACGAGCAGTACTTC.

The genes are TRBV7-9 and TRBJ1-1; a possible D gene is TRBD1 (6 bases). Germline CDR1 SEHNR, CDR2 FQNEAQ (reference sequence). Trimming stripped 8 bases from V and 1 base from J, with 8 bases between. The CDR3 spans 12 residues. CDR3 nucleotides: TGTGCCAGCGGGACACCGAACACTGAAGCTTTCTTT. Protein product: CASGTPNTEAFF.

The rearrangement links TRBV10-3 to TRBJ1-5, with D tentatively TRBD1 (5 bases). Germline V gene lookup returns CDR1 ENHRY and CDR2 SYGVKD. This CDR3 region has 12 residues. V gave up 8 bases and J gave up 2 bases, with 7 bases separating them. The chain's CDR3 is CAIGGGNQPQHF. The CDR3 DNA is TGTGCCATCGGGGGAGGCAATCAGCCCCAGCATTTT.

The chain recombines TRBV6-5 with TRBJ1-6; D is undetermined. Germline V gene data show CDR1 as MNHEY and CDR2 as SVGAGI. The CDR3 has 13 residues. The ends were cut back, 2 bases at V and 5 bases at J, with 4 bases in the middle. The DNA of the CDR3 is TGTGCCAGCAGTTACGCGGATAATTCACCCCTCCACTTT. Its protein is CASSYADNSPLHF.

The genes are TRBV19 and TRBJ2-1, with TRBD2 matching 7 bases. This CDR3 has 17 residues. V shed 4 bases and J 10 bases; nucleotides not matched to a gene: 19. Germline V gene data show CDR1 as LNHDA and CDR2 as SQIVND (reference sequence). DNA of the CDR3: TGTGCCAGTAGTAACCGCCCCCCGGGGACTACCCTGGGGGAGCAGTTCTTC. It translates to CASSNRPPGTTLGEQFF.

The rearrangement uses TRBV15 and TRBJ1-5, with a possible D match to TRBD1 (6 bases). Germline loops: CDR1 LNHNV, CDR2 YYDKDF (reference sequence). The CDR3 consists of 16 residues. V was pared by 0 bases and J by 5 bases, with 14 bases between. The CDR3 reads CATSRENTGSDQPQHF. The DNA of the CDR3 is TGTGCCACCAGCAGAGAGAACACAGGGTCGGATCAGCCCCAGCATTTT. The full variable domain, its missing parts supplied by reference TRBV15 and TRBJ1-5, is DAMVIQNPRYQVTQFGKPVTLSCSQTLNHNVMYWYQQKSSQAPKLLFHYYDKDFNNEADTPDNFQSRRPNTSFCFLDIRSPGLGDTAMYLCATSRENTGSDQPQHFGDGTRLSIL.